This T cell receptor (beta chain) is drawn from a study of spatial heterogeneity in lung cancer. Study-level points and caveats: Ubiquitous, expanded tumor-derived TCRs were more frequently observed in blood at resection than at follow-up.

Via MiXCR, TCRdb re-called the 5' RACE reads, giving one row per CDR3 protein. Among about 9,000 distinct CDR3 sequences, about 4.5% were seen once, and the ten largest hold about 27%. The length of the CDR3 is 14 residues. Germline CDR1 LGHNA, CDR2 YSLEER. Trimming took 0 bases from V and 7 from J; bases not matched to a gene: 4. Stated time point: sample taken at primary tumor resection. Unsorted whole RNA of tumor, nontumor lung or frozen PBMC was sequenced. This clonotype has more than one count but fewer than ten. As yet, its antigen is unknown. The library was designed around alpha chains, so this beta chain is a stray read whose abundance carries little weight.

Sequenced material: PBMCs, taken at surgery. The receptor's source is a male donor with early-stage non-small cell lung cancer. The chain has TRBV4-3 and TRBJ1-1; 8 bases fit TRBD1. CDR3 nucleotide sequence: TGCGCCAGCAGCCAAGAGGATGGACAGGGTGAAGCTTTCTTT. Its translation is CASSQEDGQGEAFF.